The 14 T cell receptor beta chains reported below all come from one sample, sequenced in a study of chemoradiotherapy in HPV16-positive cancers. The protocol was immunoSEQ multiplex PCR, while the TCRdb copy is restricted to in-frame clones and leaves out a portion. The sample holds tens of thousands of clones, just under 75% seen once. This material was collected from a patient who underwent chemoradiotherapy. The receptors shown here come from a human donor with HPV-associated anogenital cancer.

This clone has more than one count but fewer than ten. The V gene is TRBV2, the J gene TRBJ2-7; no firm D call. The CDR3 consists of 12 residues. Trimming removed 8 bases from V and 3 bases from J, with 11 bases in between. CDR1 and CDR2 from the germline V gene are SNHLY and FYNNEI. The CDR3 DNA reads as TGTGCCAGCGGTCGAACAGTCTACGAGCAGTACTTC. It yields the protein CASGRTVYEQYF.

The J gene is TRBJ2-7, the V gene TRBV6-1, with D possibly being TRBD1 (5 bases). The CDR3 has 12 amino acids. Germline assignment: CDR1 MNHNS and CDR2 SASEGT. Trimming cost V 9 bases and J 0 bases, with 9 bases left between them. CDR3 DNA: TGTGCCAGTCGACAGACCTCCTACGAGCAGTACTTC. It translates to CASRQTSYEQYF.

The sample holds one count of this clone. The chain combines TRBV27 with TRBJ1-5; unclear D gene. V shed 2 bases and J shed 9 bases, with 17 bases lying between them. The length of the CDR3 is 15 residues. Germline lookup yields CDR1 MNHEY and CDR2 SMNVEV (reference sequence). The CDR3 here is CASSLKGGSVPPQHF. The CDR3 DNA reads TGTGCCAGCAGTTTAAAAGGAGGTTCAGTACCGCCCCAGCATTTT.

This clone has more than one count but fewer than ten. This chain uses TRBV2 with TRBJ2-7; weak D call: TRBD2 (5 bases). The CDR3 spans 13 residues. Germline V gives CDR1 SNHLY, CDR2 FYNNEI. Between the trimmed V and J ends, which lost 4 bases and 3 bases, there was a span of 10 bases. CDR3 bases: TGTGCCAGCAGTGGACTAACTCTCTACGAGCAGTACTTC. Amino acids: CASSGLTLYEQYF.

V and J are TRBV19 and TRBJ2-5; D not resolved. CDR1 is LNHDA and CDR2 is SQIVND in the germline V gene (reference sequence). The CDR3 sequence is 15 residues long. The ends were cut back, 5 bases at V and 1 base at J, with 14 bases in the middle. CDR3 nucleotide sequence: TGTGCCAGTAGTCCCCAGACCCTAAGCCAAGAGACCCAGTACTTC. Its protein is CASSPQTLSQETQYF.

The gene calls are TRBV5-4 and TRBJ2-3, with a tentative D call TRBD1 (6 bases). The length of the CDR3 is 15 residues. Germline CDR1 reads SGHNT; CDR2 reads YYREEE (reference sequence). With 0 bases removed from V and 2 bases from J, the gap between germline ends came to 10 bases. CDR3 residues: CASSLGTGFTDTQYF. The DNA for the CDR3 is TGTGCCAGCAGCTTGGGCACAGGGTTCACAGATACGCAGTATTTT.

This chain links TRBV6-5 with TRBJ2-5; D gene ambiguous. The CDR3 loop spans 14 amino acids. CDR1 MNHEY and CDR2 SVGAGI come from the germline V gene. V shed 4 bases and J shed 5 bases, with 14 bases lying between them. Written as DNA, the CDR3 is TGTGCCAGCAGTTCCGAGATCCAAAGGGAGACCCAGTACTTC. Protein sequence: CASSSEIQRETQYF.

The V gene is TRBV28, the J gene TRBJ2-7, with TRBD1 identical over 7 bases. Germline loops: CDR1 MDHEN, CDR2 SYDVKM. The trim removed 1 base at V and 3 bases at J, leaving 3 bases unmatched. This CDR3 contains 14 residues. CDR3 coding DNA: TGTGCCAGCAGTTTATCGGACAGGTTCTACGAGCAGTACTTC. It encodes CASSLSDRFYEQYF.

The rearrangement uses TRBV28 and TRBJ1-1; 9 nucleotides align to TRBD1. From germline, CDR1 is MDHEN and CDR2 SYDVKM. This CDR3 has 12 amino acids. The J segment lost 6 bases and the V segment lost 5 bases, leaving 1 base of the junction unmatched. The CDR3 spells CASSDRGAEAFF. The CDR3 DNA sequence: TGTGCCAGCAGTGACAGGGGGGCTGAAGCTTTCTTT. Complete variable domain (other parts from reference TRBV28 and TRBJ1-1): DVKVTQSSRYLVKRTGEKVFLECVQDMDHENMFWYRQDPGLGLRLIYFSYDVKMKEKGDIPEGYSVSREKKERFSLILESASTNQTSMYLCASSDRGAEAFFGQGTRLTVV.

The chain uses TRBV5-4 and TRBJ1-1; maybe TRBD1 (6 bases). V lost 7 bases and J lost 3, with 19 bases in between. The CDR3 is 15 residues long. The germline CDR1 and CDR2 sequences are SGHNT and YYREEE (reference sequence). CDR3 sequence reads: CASAKKTNRDTEAFF. CDR3 in DNA: TGTGCCAGCGCCAAAAAGACAAACAGGGACACTGAAGCTTTCTTT.

This clone was seen a few times. The chain uses TRBV19 and TRBJ1-6; possible D gene TRBD1, 5 bases. V was cut by 6 bases and J by 9 bases, with 18 bases left in between. CDR1 is LNHDA and CDR2 is SQIVND in the germline V gene (reference sequence). The CDR3 spans 15 residues. The CDR3 loop reads CASRPRGSAGSPLHF. The CDR3 DNA follows: TGTGCCAGTAGACCAAGGGGATCAGCGGGTTCACCCCTCCACTTT.

The chain uses TRBV7-2 and TRBJ1-2; 8 bases map to TRBD1. This CDR3 contains 16 residues. Per the germline V gene, CDR1 is SGHTA and CDR2 is FQGNSA. Trimming at V came to 4 bases and at J to 3 bases, leaving 10 bases not matched to a gene. CDR3 sequence reads: CASSSADRTGHYGYTF. The CDR3 coding sequence is TGTGCCAGCAGCTCAGCGGACAGGACAGGGCACTATGGCTACACCTTC.

The chain couples TRBV18 to TRBJ1-3, with D unresolved. Trimming cost V 2 bases and J 4 bases, with 9 bases left between them. Germline-derived CDR1 and CDR2 are KGHSH and LQKENI. The CDR3 totals 14 residues. For the CDR3, the DNA is TGTGCCAGCTCACCAGAAAGATCCGGAAACACCATATATTTT. As protein: CASSPERSGNTIYF. The full variable domain, in which reference TRBV18 and TRBJ1-3 provide the parts outside the CDR3, is NAGVMQNPRHLVRRRGQEARLRCSPMKGHSHVYWYRQLPEEGLKFMVYLQKENIIDESGMPKERFSAEFPKEGPSILRIQQVVRGDSAAYFCASSPERSGNTIYFGEGSWLTVV.

The rearrangement joins TRBV9 to TRBJ1-3; 7 bases fit TRBD1. Per germline, CDR1 SGDLS and CDR2 YYNGEE. There are 16 residues in the CDR3. J gave up 2 bases and V 2 bases, and 7 bases lay outside the gene matches. CDR3 loop: CASSVTGIEAGNTIYF. The CDR3 DNA sequence: TGTGCCAGCAGCGTGACAGGGATTGAAGCTGGAAACACCATATATTTT.